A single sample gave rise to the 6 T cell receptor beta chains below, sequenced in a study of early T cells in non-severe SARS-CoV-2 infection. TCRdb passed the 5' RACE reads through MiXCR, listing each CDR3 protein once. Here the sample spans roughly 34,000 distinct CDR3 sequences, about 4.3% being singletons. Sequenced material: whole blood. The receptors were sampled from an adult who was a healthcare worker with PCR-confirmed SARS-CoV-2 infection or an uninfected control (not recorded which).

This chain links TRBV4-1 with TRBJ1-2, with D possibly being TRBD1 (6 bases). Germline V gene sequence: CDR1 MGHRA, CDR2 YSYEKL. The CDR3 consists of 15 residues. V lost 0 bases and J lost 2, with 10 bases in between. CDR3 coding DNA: TGCGCCAGCAGCCAAGATGGGGGCGCGAACTATGGCTACACCTTC. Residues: CASSQDGGANYGYTF.

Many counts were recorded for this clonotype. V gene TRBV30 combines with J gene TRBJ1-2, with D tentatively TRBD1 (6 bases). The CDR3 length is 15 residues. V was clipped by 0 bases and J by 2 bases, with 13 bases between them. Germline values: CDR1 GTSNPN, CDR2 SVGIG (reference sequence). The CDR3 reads CAWSVAGGKNYGYTF. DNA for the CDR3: TGTGCCTGGAGTGTGGCCGGGGGCAAAAACTATGGCTACACCTTC.

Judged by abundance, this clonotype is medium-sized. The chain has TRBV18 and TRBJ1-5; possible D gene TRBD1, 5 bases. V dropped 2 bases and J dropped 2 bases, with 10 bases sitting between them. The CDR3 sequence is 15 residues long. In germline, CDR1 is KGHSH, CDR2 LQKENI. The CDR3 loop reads CASSPRQGGNQPQHF. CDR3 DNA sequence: TGTGCCAGCTCACCAAGGCAGGGTGGCAATCAGCCCCAGCATTTT.

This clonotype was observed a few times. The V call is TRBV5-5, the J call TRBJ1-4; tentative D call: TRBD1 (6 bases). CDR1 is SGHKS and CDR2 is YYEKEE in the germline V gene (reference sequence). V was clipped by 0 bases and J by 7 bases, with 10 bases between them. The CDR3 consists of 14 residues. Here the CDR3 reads CASSLDRAGEKLFF. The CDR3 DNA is TGTGCCAGCAGCTTGGACAGGGCTGGTGAAAAACTGTTTTTT.

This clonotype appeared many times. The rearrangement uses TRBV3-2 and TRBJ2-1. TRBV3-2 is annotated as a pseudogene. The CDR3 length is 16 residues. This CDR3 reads CASSQDILAKSDEQFF. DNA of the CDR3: TGTGCCAGCAGCCAAGATATCTTGGCCAAATCCGATGAGCAGTTCTTC.

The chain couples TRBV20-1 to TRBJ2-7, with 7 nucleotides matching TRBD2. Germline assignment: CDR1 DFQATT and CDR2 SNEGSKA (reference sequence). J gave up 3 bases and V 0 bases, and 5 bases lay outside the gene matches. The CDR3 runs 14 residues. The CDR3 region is CSAREGGGSYEQYF. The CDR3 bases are TGCAGTGCTAGAGAGGGCGGGGGTAGCTACGAGCAGTACTTC.